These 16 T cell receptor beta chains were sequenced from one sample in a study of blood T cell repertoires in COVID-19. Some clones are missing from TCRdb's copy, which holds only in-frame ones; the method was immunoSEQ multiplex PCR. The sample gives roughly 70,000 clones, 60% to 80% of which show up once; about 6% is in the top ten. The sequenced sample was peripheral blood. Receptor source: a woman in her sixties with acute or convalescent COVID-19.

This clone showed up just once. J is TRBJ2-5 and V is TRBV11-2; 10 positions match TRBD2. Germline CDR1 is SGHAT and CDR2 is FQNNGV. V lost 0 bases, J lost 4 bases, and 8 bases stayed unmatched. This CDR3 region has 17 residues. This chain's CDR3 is CASSLDRLAGVGETQYF. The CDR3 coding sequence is TGTGCCAGCAGCTTAGATCGCCTAGCGGGGGTTGGAGAGACCCAGTACTTC.

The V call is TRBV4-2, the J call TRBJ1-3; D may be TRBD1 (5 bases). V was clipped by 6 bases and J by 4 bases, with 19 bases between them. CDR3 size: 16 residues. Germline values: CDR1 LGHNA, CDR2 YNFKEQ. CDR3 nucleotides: TGTGCCAGCAGACTTACGACGACAGTCGCCGGAAACACCATATATTTT. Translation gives CASRLTTTVAGNTIYF.

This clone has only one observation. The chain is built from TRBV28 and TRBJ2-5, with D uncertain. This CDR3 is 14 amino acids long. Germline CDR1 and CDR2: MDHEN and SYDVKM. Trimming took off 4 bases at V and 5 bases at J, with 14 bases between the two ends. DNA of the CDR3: TGTGCCAGCAGTTGGTACGACCGGGTGGAGACCCAGTACTTC. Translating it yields CASSWYDRVETQYF. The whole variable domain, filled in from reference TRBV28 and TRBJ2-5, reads DVKVTQSSRYLVKRTGEKVFLECVQDMDHENMFWYRQDPGLGLRLIYFSYDVKMKEKGDIPEGYSVSREKKERFSLILESASTNQTSMYLCASSWYDRVETQYFGPGTRLLVL.

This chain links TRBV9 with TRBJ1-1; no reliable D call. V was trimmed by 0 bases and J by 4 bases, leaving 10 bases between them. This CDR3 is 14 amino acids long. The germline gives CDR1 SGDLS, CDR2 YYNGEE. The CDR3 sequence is CASSVVEVPTEAFF. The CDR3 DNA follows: TGTGCCAGCAGCGTAGTTGAGGTACCCACTGAAGCTTTCTTT.

CDR3 loop: CASSWGRGPTGELFF. CDR3 DNA: TGTGCCAGCAGTTGGGGGCGGGGGCCCACCGGGGAGCTGTTTTTT. V gene TRBV6-5 combines with J gene TRBJ2-2, with D perhaps TRBD2 (7 bases). This CDR3 comprises 15 residues. CDR1 and CDR2 (germline): MNHEY, SVGAGI. The V end was cut by 4 bases, the J end by 4 bases, with 13 bases between.

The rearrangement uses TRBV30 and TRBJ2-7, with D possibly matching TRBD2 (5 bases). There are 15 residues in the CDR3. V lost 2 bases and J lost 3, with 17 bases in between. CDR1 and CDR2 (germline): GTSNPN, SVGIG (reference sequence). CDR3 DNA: TGTGCCTGGAGTACGGGCCTCGGAGGCAACTACGAGCAGTACTTC. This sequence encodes CAWSTGLGGNYEQYF.

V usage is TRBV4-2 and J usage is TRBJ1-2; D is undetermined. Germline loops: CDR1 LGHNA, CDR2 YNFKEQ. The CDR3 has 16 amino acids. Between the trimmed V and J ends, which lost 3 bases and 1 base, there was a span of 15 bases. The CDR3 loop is CASSQSGMRHNYGYTF. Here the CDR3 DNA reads TGTGCCAGCAGCCAGTCCGGTATGAGGCATAACTATGGCTACACCTTC.

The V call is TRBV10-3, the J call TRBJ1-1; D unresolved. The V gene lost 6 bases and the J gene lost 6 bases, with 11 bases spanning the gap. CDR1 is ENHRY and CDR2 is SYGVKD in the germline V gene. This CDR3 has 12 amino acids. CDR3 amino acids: CAIRSLEAEAFF. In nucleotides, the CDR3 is TGTGCCATCAGAAGTCTAGAGGCTGAAGCTTTCTTT.

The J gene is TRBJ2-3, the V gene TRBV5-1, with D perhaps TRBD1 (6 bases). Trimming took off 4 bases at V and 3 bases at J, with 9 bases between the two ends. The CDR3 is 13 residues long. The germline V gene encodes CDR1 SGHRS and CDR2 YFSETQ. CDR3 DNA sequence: TGCGCCAGCAGCACAGGGAGAACAGATACGCAGTATTTT. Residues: CASSTGRTDTQYF. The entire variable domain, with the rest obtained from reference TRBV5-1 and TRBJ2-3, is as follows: KAGVTQTPRYLIKTRGQQVTLSCSPISGHRSVSWYQQTPGQGLQFLFEYFSETQRNKGNFPGRFSGRQFSNSRSEMNVSTLELGDSALYLCASSTGRTDTQYFGPGTRLTVL.

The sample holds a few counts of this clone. The CDR3 region is CASSPTGTGPYEQYF. As DNA, the CDR3 is TGTGCCAGCAGCCCAACCGGGACAGGGCCATACGAGCAGTACTTC. V usage is TRBV7-9 and J usage is TRBJ2-7; 9 bases line up with TRBD1. J gave up 4 bases and V 5 bases, and 9 bases lay outside the gene matches. Germline CDR1 is SEHNR and CDR2 is FQNEAQ (reference sequence). The CDR3 has 15 residues.

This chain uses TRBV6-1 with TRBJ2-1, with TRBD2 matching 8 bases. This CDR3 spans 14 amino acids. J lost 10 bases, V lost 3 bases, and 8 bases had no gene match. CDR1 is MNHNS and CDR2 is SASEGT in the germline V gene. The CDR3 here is CASSEIRGGGEQFF. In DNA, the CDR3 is TGTGCCAGCAGTGAGATCCGGGGGGGAGGCGAGCAGTTCTTC.

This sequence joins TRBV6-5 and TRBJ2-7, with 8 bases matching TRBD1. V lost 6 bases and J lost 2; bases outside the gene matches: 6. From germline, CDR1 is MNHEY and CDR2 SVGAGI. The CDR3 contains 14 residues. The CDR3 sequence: CASRGQEGTYEQYF. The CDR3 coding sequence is TGTGCCAGCAGGGGACAGGAAGGAACCTACGAGCAGTACTTC.

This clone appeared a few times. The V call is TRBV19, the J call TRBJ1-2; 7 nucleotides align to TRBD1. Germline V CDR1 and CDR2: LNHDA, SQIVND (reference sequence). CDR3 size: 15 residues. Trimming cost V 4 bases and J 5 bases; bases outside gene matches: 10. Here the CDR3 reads CASSKRVGTAYGYTF. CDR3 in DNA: TGTGCCAGTAGTAAGCGGGTCGGGACAGCATATGGCTACACCTTC.

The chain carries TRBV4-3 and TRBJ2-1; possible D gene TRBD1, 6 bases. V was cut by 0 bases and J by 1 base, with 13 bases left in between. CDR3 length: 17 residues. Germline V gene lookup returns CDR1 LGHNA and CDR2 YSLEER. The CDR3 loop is CASSQEQPGVSYNEQFF. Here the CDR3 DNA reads TGCGCCAGCAGCCAAGAACAACCAGGGGTTTCCTACAATGAGCAGTTCTTC.

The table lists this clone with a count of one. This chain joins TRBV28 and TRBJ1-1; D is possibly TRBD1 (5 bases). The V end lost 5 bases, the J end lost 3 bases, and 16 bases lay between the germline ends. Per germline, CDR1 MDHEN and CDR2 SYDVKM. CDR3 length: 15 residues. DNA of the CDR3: TGTGCCAGCAGTACGGTCAGGGCCGGGCACACTGAAGCTTTCTTT. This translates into CASSTVRAGHTEAFF.

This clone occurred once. Here the CDR3 reads CASSHRADGNTIYF. The CDR3, as DNA: TGTGCCAGCAGTCACAGGGCGGATGGAAACACCATATATTTT. V gene TRBV6-2 or TRBV6-3 combines with J gene TRBJ1-3; possibly TRBD1 for D (6 bases). Germline V gene data show CDR1 as MNHEY and CDR2 as SVGEGT. Trimming took 5 bases from V and 3 from J, leaving 11 bases between them. This CDR3 comprises 14 residues.